These T cell receptor beta chains were read from a single sample in a study of blood T cell repertoires in COVID-19. Clones were sequenced by immunoSEQ multiplex PCR, and TCRdb holds only the in-frame ones, with some missing. Of a few hundred thousand clones listed, 86% are singletons. The sample consisted of peripheral blood. The source of these receptors is a man aged 60 to 69 with acute or convalescent COVID-19. CDR3s include the opening cysteine and the closing phenylalanine or tryptophan. The D gene is left open where the match is weak. Clone size, where shown, is once, few, many, or a class for clones that have expanded.

j_call: TRBJ2-1
v_call: TRBV11-3
d_call: TRBD1
clone_size: .
cdr3_aa: CASSFPDRDEQFF
cdr3_nt: TGTGCCAGCAGCTTCCCGGACAGGGATGAGCAGTTCTTC

j_call: TRBJ2-1
v_call: TRBV7-8
d_call: TRBD2
clone_size: .
cdr3_aa: CASSLSLSGAQQFF
cdr3_nt: TGTGCCAGCAGCTTAAGCTTGAGCGGGGCACAGCAGTTCTTC

j_call: TRBJ2-2
v_call: TRBV5-1
d_call: TRBD2
clone_size: .
cdr3_aa: CASSGTSGTPNTGELFF
cdr3_nt: TGCGCCAGCTCCGGGACTAGCGGGACTCCGAACACCGGGGAGCTGTTTTTT

j_call: TRBJ2-1
v_call: TRBV5-4
d_call: TRBD1
clone_size: .
cdr3_aa: CASSLGGTGRFYNEQFF
cdr3_nt: TGTGCCAGCAGCTTGGGGGGGACAGGGAGGTTTTACAATGAGCAGTTCTTC

j_call: TRBJ1-6
v_call: TRBV7-9
d_call: TRBD1
clone_size: .
cdr3_aa: CASSSGTGIDSPLHF
cdr3_nt: TGTGCCAGCAGCTCAGGGACAGGGATTGATTCACCCCTCCACTTT

j_call: TRBJ1-1
v_call: TRBV15
d_call: TRBD1
clone_size: .
cdr3_aa: CATSPRQGWNTEAFF
cdr3_nt: TGTGCCACCAGCCCCCGACAGGGATGGAACACTGAAGCTTTCTTT

j_call: TRBJ2-1
v_call: TRBV7-2
d_call: TRBD2
clone_size: .
cdr3_aa: CASSSSLAGVNEQFF
cdr3_nt: TGTGCCAGCAGCTCCTCACTAGCGGGAGTAAATGAGCAGTTCTTC

j_call: TRBJ1-2
v_call: TRBV30
d_call: .
clone_size: .
cdr3_aa: CAWSVLDKAFVTF
cdr3_nt: TGTGCCTGGAGTGTACTGGACAAAGCCTTTGTAACCTTC

j_call: TRBJ2-5
v_call: TRBV12-3/TRBV12-4
d_call: .
clone_size: .
cdr3_aa: CASSLGLETQYF
cdr3_nt: TGTGCCAGCAGTTTAGGACTGGAGACCCAGTACTTC

j_call: TRBJ1-2
v_call: TRBV6-5
d_call: .
clone_size: .
cdr3_aa: CASSYPPRHGAIAVF
cdr3_nt: TGTGCCAGCAGTTACCCACCCAGACACGGCGCCATCGCCGTATTC

j_call: TRBJ1-3
v_call: TRBV29-1
d_call: .
clone_size: few
cdr3_aa: CSARSSGNTIYF
cdr3_nt: TGCAGCGCCCGTAGCTCTGGAAACACCATATATTTT

j_call: TRBJ2-5
v_call: TRBV28
d_call: .
clone_size: .
cdr3_aa: CASSLPGEQETQYF
cdr3_nt: TGTGCCAGCAGTTTACCCGGAGAGCAAGAGACCCAGTACTTC

j_call: TRBJ2-7
v_call: TRBV24-1
d_call: TRBD1
clone_size: .
cdr3_aa: CATQSPPGQGEEQYF
cdr3_nt: TGTGCCACCCAATCGCCCCCGGGACAGGGGGAAGAGCAGTACTTC

j_call: TRBJ2-1
v_call: TRBV29-1
d_call: .
clone_size: .
cdr3_aa: CSGDGGNEQFF
cdr3_nt: TGCAGCGGGGACGGGGGCAATGAGCAGTTCTTC

j_call: TRBJ1-5
v_call: TRBV19
d_call: .
clone_size: .
cdr3_aa: CASSNGLRQPQHF
cdr3_nt: TGTGCCAGTAGTAATGGGCTTCGACAGCCCCAGCATTTT

j_call: TRBJ2-7
v_call: TRBV9
d_call: .
clone_size: .
cdr3_aa: CASSVEEAGLPYEQYF
cdr3_nt: TGTGCCAGCAGCGTAGAGGAGGCGGGACTTCCCTACGAGCAGTACTTC

j_call: TRBJ2-5
v_call: TRBV5-1
d_call: .
clone_size: .
cdr3_aa: CASSLTGAQETQYF
cdr3_nt: TGCGCCAGCAGCTTGACGGGAGCCCAAGAGACCCAGTACTTC

j_call: TRBJ1-1
v_call: TRBV27
d_call: .
clone_size: once
cdr3_aa: CASTVRAGNTEAFF
cdr3_nt: TGTGCCTCCACGGTCCGCGCTGGGAACACTGAAGCTTTCTTT

j_call: TRBJ2-7
v_call: TRBV11-3
d_call: TRBD2
clone_size: .
cdr3_aa: CASSYRAGETHEQYF
cdr3_nt: TGTGCCAGCAGCTATCGGGCGGGAGAAACGCACGAGCAGTACTTC

j_call: TRBJ2-2
v_call: TRBV28
d_call: .
clone_size: .
cdr3_aa: CASNESGQNTGELFF
cdr3_nt: TGTGCCAGCAATGAGTCGGGACAGAACACCGGGGAGCTGTTTTTT

j_call: TRBJ1-5
v_call: TRBV27
d_call: .
clone_size: medium-sized
cdr3_aa: CASSGGLLQPQHF
cdr3_nt: TGTGCCAGCAGTGGGGGCCTACTTCAGCCCCAGCATTTT

j_call: TRBJ2-7
v_call: TRBV9
d_call: TRBD1
clone_size: .
cdr3_aa: CASSVGTGQEQYF
cdr3_nt: TGTGCCAGCAGCGTAGGGACAGGGCAAGAGCAGTACTTC

j_call: TRBJ2-1
v_call: TRBV7-2
d_call: .
clone_size: once
cdr3_aa: CASSKEPPGQFF
cdr3_nt: TGTGCCAGCAGCAAGGAGCCCCCCGGGCAGTTCTTC

j_call: TRBJ2-7
v_call: TRBV5-1
d_call: TRBD2
clone_size: .
cdr3_aa: CASRASGVEQYF
cdr3_nt: TGCGCCAGCAGGGCTAGCGGGGTCGAGCAGTACTTC

j_call: TRBJ1-2
v_call: TRBV25-1
d_call: .
clone_size: .
cdr3_aa: CASSPSQHFNYGYTF
cdr3_nt: TGTGCCAGCAGTCCTTCACAGCATTTTAACTATGGCTACACCTTC

j_call: TRBJ2-1
v_call: TRBV6-6
d_call: .
clone_size: .
cdr3_aa: CASTEYNEQFF
cdr3_nt: TGTGCCAGCACCGAGTACAATGAGCAGTTCTTC

j_call: TRBJ2-3
v_call: TRBV4-1
d_call: .
clone_size: .
cdr3_aa: CASSQLLPDTQYF
cdr3_nt: TGCGCCAGCAGCCAATTACTTCCAGATACGCAGTATTTT

j_call: TRBJ1-1
v_call: TRBV11-3
d_call: .
clone_size: .
cdr3_aa: CASSLGGGPMNTEAFF
cdr3_nt: TGTGCCAGCAGCCTCGGGGGAGGGCCGATGAACACTGAAGCTTTCTTT

j_call: TRBJ2-7
v_call: TRBV30
d_call: TRBD2
clone_size: .
cdr3_aa: CAWSLAGGRWEQYF
cdr3_nt: TGTGCCTGGAGTTTAGCGGGAGGGAGGTGGGAGCAGTACTTC

j_call: TRBJ2-2
v_call: TRBV7-3
d_call: .
clone_size: .
cdr3_aa: CASSPSGTGELFF
cdr3_nt: TGTGCCAGCAGCCCCTCGGGGACCGGGGAGCTGTTTTTT

j_call: TRBJ1-4
v_call: TRBV12-3/TRBV12-4
d_call: .
clone_size: .
cdr3_aa: CASSFRGSGKLFF
cdr3_nt: TGTGCCAGCAGTTTCCGGGGGTCGGGAAAACTGTTTTTT

j_call: TRBJ2-3
v_call: TRBV7-6
d_call: TRBD1
clone_size: .
cdr3_aa: CASSPLGQGADTQYF
cdr3_nt: TGTGCCAGCAGCCCCCTAGGACAGGGGGCAGATACGCAGTATTTT

j_call: TRBJ2-3
v_call: TRBV29-1
d_call: TRBD2
clone_size: .
cdr3_aa: CSVEASGPTDTQYF
cdr3_nt: TGCAGCGTTGAAGCTAGCGGGCCAACAGATACGCAGTATTTT

j_call: TRBJ1-2
v_call: TRBV5-4
d_call: .
clone_size: many
cdr3_aa: CASTLAGQDYGYTF
cdr3_nt: TGTGCCAGCACCCTAGCGGGACAAGATTATGGCTACACCTTC

j_call: TRBJ1-1
v_call: TRBV12-3/TRBV12-4
d_call: TRBD1
clone_size: .
cdr3_aa: CASSFVGGEAFF
cdr3_nt: TGTGCCAGCAGTTTCGTAGGGGGCGAAGCTTTCTTT

j_call: TRBJ1-2
v_call: TRBV15
d_call: .
clone_size: .
cdr3_aa: CATSSRGVVYGYTF
cdr3_nt: TGTGCCACCAGCAGTCGGGGGGTGGTCTATGGCTACACCTTC

j_call: TRBJ1-3
v_call: TRBV30
d_call: .
clone_size: .
cdr3_aa: CAWSGGASTVPIYF
cdr3_nt: TGTGCCTGGAGCGGAGGGGCGTCCACCGTACCGATATATTTT

j_call: TRBJ1-5
v_call: TRBV28
d_call: TRBD1
clone_size: .
cdr3_aa: CASSLGQGGYSNQPQHF
cdr3_nt: TGTGCCAGCAGTTTGGGACAGGGGGGTTATAGCAATCAGCCCCAGCATTTT

j_call: TRBJ2-2
v_call: TRBV6-2/TRBV6-3
d_call: TRBD1
clone_size: .
cdr3_aa: CASSPVQGATGELFF
cdr3_nt: TGTGCCAGCAGTCCCGTACAGGGGGCGACCGGGGAGCTGTTTTTT

j_call: TRBJ2-5
v_call: TRBV15
d_call: TRBD2
clone_size: .
cdr3_aa: CATSRPRGLAGPETQYF
cdr3_nt: TGTGCCACCAGCAGACCCCGCGGACTAGCGGGACCAGAGACCCAGTACTTC

j_call: TRBJ1-1
v_call: TRBV6-2/TRBV6-3
d_call: .
clone_size: .
cdr3_aa: CASSVKAGTEAFF
cdr3_nt: TGTGCCAGCAGCGTAAAAGCGGGCACTGAAGCTTTCTTT

j_call: TRBJ2-3
v_call: TRBV11-3
d_call: .
clone_size: .
cdr3_aa: CASSSFSGPKDTQYF
cdr3_nt: TGTGCCAGCAGCTCCTTTTCTGGGCCCAAGGATACGCAGTATTTT

j_call: TRBJ2-6
v_call: TRBV7-9
d_call: .
clone_size: .
cdr3_aa: CASSLMAGSGANVLTF
cdr3_nt: TGTGCCAGCAGCTTAATGGCAGGCTCTGGGGCCAACGTCCTGACTTTC

j_call: TRBJ2-7
v_call: TRBV21-1
d_call: .
clone_size: .
cdr3_aa: CASSKEGRGPFYEQYF
cdr3_nt: TGTGCCAGCAGCAAAGAAGGTAGGGGCCCGTTCTACGAGCAGTACTTC

j_call: TRBJ2-1
v_call: TRBV19
d_call: TRBD2
clone_size: .
cdr3_aa: CASTGAGGPKNEQFF
cdr3_nt: TGTGCCAGTACCGGAGCGGGAGGGCCTAAGAATGAGCAGTTCTTC

j_call: TRBJ1-4
v_call: TRBV2
d_call: TRBD1
clone_size: .
cdr3_aa: CASSEQGAPEKLFF
cdr3_nt: TGTGCCAGCAGTGAACAGGGGGCGCCTGAAAAACTGTTTTTT

j_call: TRBJ2-1
v_call: TRBV6-6
d_call: TRBD1
clone_size: .
cdr3_aa: CASKRTGEYNEQFF
cdr3_nt: TGTGCCAGCAAAAGGACAGGGGAGTACAATGAGCAGTTCTTC

j_call: TRBJ1-2
v_call: TRBV14
d_call: .
clone_size: .
cdr3_aa: CASSQDRVYGYTF
cdr3_nt: TGTGCCAGCAGCCAAGATCGGGTCTATGGCTACACCTTC

j_call: TRBJ2-7
v_call: TRBV28
d_call: TRBD2
clone_size: .
cdr3_aa: CASSLTSLGLAETYEQYF
cdr3_nt: TGTGCCAGCAGTCTTACCTCTCTCGGACTAGCGGAAACCTACGAGCAGTACTTC

j_call: TRBJ2-1
v_call: TRBV20-1
d_call: .
clone_size: .
cdr3_aa: CSALIGYEQFF
cdr3_nt: TGCAGTGCTCTCATCGGGTATGAGCAGTTCTTC

j_call: TRBJ2-7
v_call: TRBV18
d_call: TRBD2
clone_size: .
cdr3_aa: CASSPRTSGTYEQYF
cdr3_nt: TGTGCCAGCTCACCCCGGACTAGCGGCACCTACGAGCAGTACTTC

j_call: TRBJ1-4
v_call: TRBV28
d_call: .
clone_size: .
cdr3_aa: CASSLWLQGEEKLFF
cdr3_nt: TGTGCCAGCAGTTTGTGGTTACAGGGTGAGGAAAAACTGTTTTTT

j_call: TRBJ1-3
v_call: TRBV9
d_call: .
clone_size: .
cdr3_aa: CASSVGLGGSSGNTIYF
cdr3_nt: TGTGCCAGCAGCGTAGGATTGGGCGGGAGCTCTGGAAACACCATATATTTT

j_call: TRBJ1-1
v_call: TRBV7-8
d_call: .
clone_size: once
cdr3_aa: CASSPRGRGVDTEAFF
cdr3_nt: TGTGCCAGCAGTCCCCGCGGCAGGGGCGTGGACACTGAAGCTTTCTTT

j_call: TRBJ2-2
v_call: TRBV19
d_call: .
clone_size: .
cdr3_aa: CASSIKTGQTGELFF
cdr3_nt: TGTGCCAGTAGTATAAAGACGGGACAAACCGGGGAGCTGTTTTTT

j_call: TRBJ2-1
v_call: TRBV7-6
d_call: TRBD2
clone_size: .
cdr3_aa: CASSLLAGVVSSYNEQFF
cdr3_nt: TGTGCCAGCAGCTTACTGGCGGGAGTGGTCAGCTCCTACAATGAGCAGTTCTTC

j_call: TRBJ2-5
v_call: TRBV19
d_call: .
clone_size: few
cdr3_aa: CASSSKHPGTQYF
cdr3_nt: TGTGCCAGTAGTTCAAAACACCCGGGGACCCAGTACTTC

j_call: TRBJ2-7
v_call: TRBV24-1
d_call: .
clone_size: .
cdr3_aa: CARRPQAGGLGGVTYEQYF
cdr3_nt: TGTGCCCGGAGGCCCCAGGCAGGGGGCCTTGGGGGGGTGACCTACGAGCAGTACTTC

j_call: TRBJ2-7
v_call: TRBV2
d_call: TRBD1
clone_size: .
cdr3_aa: CASSEDPGGLSYEQYF
cdr3_nt: TGTGCCAGCAGTGAAGACCCAGGGGGCCTGTCCTACGAGCAGTACTTC